This record covers a single T cell receptor (beta chain). The sample originates from a study of chemoradiotherapy in HPV16-positive cancers. For the study at large: Candidate HPV-specific T-cell clones and common TCR motifs came from functional assays in a couple of HPV16-positive patients.

Clones were sequenced by immunoSEQ multiplex PCR, and TCRdb holds only the in-frame ones, with some missing. In the table there are 30,000 to 40,000 clones, approximately 90% of which are singletons. Over chemoradiotherapy, repertoires were sampled more than once. V lost 5 bases and J lost 5, with 21 bases in between. This CDR3 is built from 16 residues. CDR1 is SEHNR and CDR2 is FQNEAQ in the germline V gene (reference sequence). J is TRBJ1-2 and V is TRBV7-9; D is undetermined. The sequence derives from a human donor with HPV-associated anogenital cancer. The sequencing here drew on blood, taken from a patient who underwent chemoradiotherapy. The CDR3 DNA follows: TGTGCCAGCAGCGGCTGGGGTCGGTCGGCCTTTTATGGCTACACCTTC. It is translated as CASSGWGRSAFYGYTF. The full variable domain, in which reference TRBV7-9 and TRBJ1-2 provide the parts outside the CDR3, is DTGVSQNPRHKITKRGQNVTFRCDPISEHNRLYWYRQTLGQGPEFLTYFQNEAQLEKSRLLSDRFSAERPKGSFSTLEIQRTEQGDSAMYLCASSGWGRSAFYGYTFGSGTRLTVV.